One TCR beta chain is described in this entry. The antigen remains unidentified. Libraries were prepared by immunoSEQ multiplex PCR; TCRdb keeps only in-frame clonotypes and omits some of them. Here the sample spans under 170,000 clones, around 95% being singletons. The entry originates in a study of T cell responses to AZD1222 COVID-19 vaccine. Overall study context: Second-dose timings of about 4 or about 12 weeks were pooled.

The study's findings and limits: Spike was spanned by vaccine-associated CD4 TCRs, which were dominant at 160-218 and 743-854. White British ancestry dominated among donors, who included more females, and clonal diversity was possibly underestimated. After two AZD1222 doses, spike-specific TCR breadth and depth rose versus day 0.

Germline V CDR1 and CDR2: SGHAT, FQNNGV. Trimming took off 0 bases at V and 0 bases at J, with 5 bases between the two ends. The CDR3 extends over 15 amino acids. The V and J genes are TRBV11-2 and TRBJ1-4; D is ambiguous. The sequencing used peripheral blood, collected on day 0 of AZD1222 vaccination. The TCR comes from an adult in good health. CDR3: CASSLDVSTNEKLFF. CDR3 bases: TGTGCCAGCAGCTTAGATGTATCAACTAATGAAAAACTGTTTTTT.